These 13 T cell receptor beta chains were all obtained from the same sample, sequenced in a study of CD8+ T cells in alopecia areata. The treatment is: oral pan-JAK inhibitor, 5-10 mg twice daily. Reverse transcribed after extraction, RNA yielded cDNA as the sequencing template. The protocol was immunoSEQ multiplex PCR, while the TCRdb copy is restricted to in-frame clones and leaves out a portion. The table lists under 200,000 clones, less than 80% of them singletons, with 12% to 15% in the top ten. Material: CD4+ T cells sorted from blood, obtained at week 24, from a patient treated with tofacitinib. These receptors originate from a human donor with alopecia areata.

This clone was seen more than once but under ten times. The V call is TRBV10-3, the J call TRBJ2-1; 11 bases fit TRBD2. V lost 0 bases to trimming and J lost 6 bases; unmatched junction nucleotides: 4. This CDR3 is 16 amino acids long. Per the germline V gene, CDR1 is ENHRY and CDR2 is SYGVKD. This CDR3 reads CAISESPSGGPNEQFF. CDR3 coding DNA: TGTGCCATCAGTGAGTCGCCTAGCGGGGGGCCCAATGAGCAGTTCTTC.

The J gene is TRBJ2-1, the V gene TRBV15; no definite D call. The germline V and J ends were trimmed by 0 bases and 7 bases, with 4 bases remaining between them. Germline V CDR1 and CDR2: LNHNV, YYDKDF (reference sequence). This CDR3 has 12 amino acids. CDR3 DNA: TGTGCCACCAGCAGAGATCTAAATGAGCAGTTCTTC. This codes for CATSRDLNEQFF.

Here the CDR3 DNA reads TGTGCCAGCAGTTTAGCACCGGGACAGGGGCAGCCCCAGCATTTT. The encoded protein is CASSLAPGQGQPQHF. The chain employs TRBV27 and TRBJ1-5, with 10 positions matching TRBD1. The CDR3 consists of 15 residues. Trimming removed 2 bases from V and 7 bases from J; junction bases left unmatched: 5. Germline CDR1 and CDR2: MNHEY and SMNVEV (reference sequence).

This rearrangement joins TRBV4-1 to TRBJ1-2, with D unresolved. CDR1 and CDR2 (germline): MGHRA, YSYEKL. The CDR3 totals 13 residues. The V end was cut by 0 bases, the J end by 4 bases, with 6 bases between. The CDR3 region is CASSQESRYGYTF. The CDR3 nucleotides read TGCGCCAGCAGCCAAGAGTCGCGCTATGGCTACACCTTC.

The gene calls are TRBV30 and TRBJ1-4, with TRBD1 as a possible D gene (6 bases). There are 13 residues in the CDR3. The germline V gene encodes CDR1 GTSNPN and CDR2 SVGIG (reference sequence). Trimming removed 0 bases from V and 8 bases from J, with 10 bases in between. CDR3 in DNA: TGTGCCTGGAGTGTACGAGGGGGAGAAAAACTGTTTTTT. Its protein is CAWSVRGGEKLFF.

The chain carries TRBV29-1 and TRBJ2-5; D possibly corresponds to TRBD2 (5 bases). Trimming left V 5 bases short and J 10 bases short, with 14 bases between. The germline V gene encodes CDR1 SQVTM and CDR2 ANQGSEA. This CDR3 comprises 11 residues. The CDR3 region is CSVKSTRDQYF. CDR3 bases: TGCAGCGTTAAGAGTACCCGGGACCAGTACTTC.

The chain couples TRBV4-2 to TRBJ2-2; 10 bases are a match to TRBD2. J lost 5 bases, V lost 4 bases, and 7 bases had no gene match. The CDR3 runs to 16 residues. The germline CDR1 and CDR2 sequences are LGHNA and YNFKEQ. CDR3: CASSPPMGLATGELFF. CDR3 nucleotide sequence: TGTGCCAGCAGCCCACCGATGGGACTAGCGACCGGGGAGCTGTTTTTT.

This clone has only a few counts. The chain recombines TRBV7-9 with TRBJ1-4; D gene uncertain. V was cut by 4 bases and J by 5 bases, with 11 bases left in between. The length of the CDR3 is 14 residues. Germline V lookup: CDR1 SEHNR, CDR2 FQNEAQ (reference sequence). CDR3 sequence reads: CASSSGRSNEKLFF. DNA of the CDR3: TGTGCCAGCAGCTCCGGTCGATCGAATGAAAAACTGTTTTTT.

This clone was observed a few times. The gene calls are TRBV5-1 and TRBJ1-2; D is uncertain. Trimming removed 2 bases from V and 3 bases from J, with 8 bases in between. Germline V lookup: CDR1 SGHRS, CDR2 YFSETQ. The CDR3 spans 13 residues. Written as DNA, the CDR3 is TGCGCCAGCAGCTTATCGGACGACTATGGCTACACCTTC. Its translation: CASSLSDDYGYTF.

The chain couples TRBV2 to TRBJ2-1, with a tentative D call TRBD2 (7 bases). The CDR3 loop spans 15 amino acids. Per the germline V gene, CDR1 is SNHLY and CDR2 is FYNNEI. V dropped 4 bases and J dropped 3 bases, with 13 bases sitting between them. CDR3 region: CASSVAGDYYNEQFF. As DNA, the CDR3 is TGTGCCAGCAGTGTGGCAGGGGACTACTACAATGAGCAGTTCTTC.

The chain links TRBV9 to TRBJ1-1, with D unresolved. CDR3 length: 14 residues. Germline CDR1 is SGDLS and CDR2 is YYNGEE. V was shortened by 4 bases and J by 0 bases, with 10 bases between the two germline ends. In DNA, the CDR3 is TGTGCCAGCAGCTGGGGAACCTTGAACACTGAAGCTTTCTTT. Translated: CASSWGTLNTEAFF.

This clone turned up a few times. The chain links TRBV20-1 to TRBJ2-2; weak D call: TRBD2 (5 bases). V shed 6 bases and J shed 8 bases, with 10 bases lying between them. The germline CDR1 and CDR2 sequences are DFQATT and SNEGSKA (reference sequence). The length of the CDR3 is 11 residues. The CDR3 loop reads CSAGRTGELFF. CDR3 nucleotide sequence: TGCAGTGCAGGCAGGACTGGGGAGCTGTTTTTT.

In this sample, this clone turned up a few times. The chain carries TRBV4-1 and TRBJ2-3; unclear D gene. V lost 5 bases to trimming and J lost 6 bases, with 6 bases between them. Germline V CDR1 and CDR2: MGHRA, YSYEKL. The CDR3 runs to 11 residues. CDR3 sequence (DNA): TGCGCCAGCAGCATCGGTGATACGCAGTATTTT. This codes for CASSIGDTQYF.